This T cell receptor beta chain was recorded in a study of blood T cell repertoires in COVID-19. Looking at the study overall: COVID-19 samples from acute and convalescent phases originated in the United States, Italy and Spain. PBMCs, B-cell-depleted T cells, or T cells provided the cDNA or gDNA that made up the material.

This CDR3 comprises 15 residues. In germline, CDR1 is SGHNT, CDR2 YYREEE (reference sequence). Unmatched junction bases numbered 0, after V lost 0 bases and J lost 0 bases. In the authors' methods: Quantification of nucleated cells was approximated via reference gene primer amplification. Here immunoSEQ multiplex PCR was the method, and the copy in TCRdb shows in-frame clones only, minus some. V, J and clone size are those of that table, while D and trimming were read from the DNA. The top ten clones hold 35% to 50% of a sample with about 44,000 clones, about 88% of them seen once. This clonotype was obtained from a human donor in a cohort sampled during active COVID-19. The J gene is TRBJ1-2, the V gene TRBV5-4; 9 bases fit TRBD1. Sample: peripheral blood. The CDR3 DNA sequence: TGTGCCAGCAGCTTGGACAGGGGGCCTAACTATGGCTACACCTTC. Amino acids: CASSLDRGPNYGYTF.